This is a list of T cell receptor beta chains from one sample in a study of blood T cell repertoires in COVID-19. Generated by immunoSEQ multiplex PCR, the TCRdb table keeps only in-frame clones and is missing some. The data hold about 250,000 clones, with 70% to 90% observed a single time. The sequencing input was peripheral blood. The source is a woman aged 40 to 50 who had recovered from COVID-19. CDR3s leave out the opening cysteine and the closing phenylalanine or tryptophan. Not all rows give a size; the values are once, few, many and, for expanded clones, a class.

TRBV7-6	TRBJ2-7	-	ASSRTEAYEQY
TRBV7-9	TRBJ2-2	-	ASSLIPSDSSTGELF
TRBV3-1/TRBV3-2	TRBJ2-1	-	ASSQERPGEQF
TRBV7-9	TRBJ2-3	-	ASSLVVGLTSTDTQY
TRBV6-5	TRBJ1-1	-	ASSRSDRGSSEAF
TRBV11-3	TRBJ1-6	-	ASSFSGVRVSPLH
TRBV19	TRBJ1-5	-	ATSRSGGINQPQH
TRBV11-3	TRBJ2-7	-	ASSRGGSYEQY
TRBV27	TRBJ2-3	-	ASIKSTSPSGGDTQY
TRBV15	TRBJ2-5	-	ATSRGQLAGSQETQY
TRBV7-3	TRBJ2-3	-	ASSLVSSTDTQY
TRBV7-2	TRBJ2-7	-	ASSPRGTYEQY
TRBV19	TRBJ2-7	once	ASSISSGIHEQY
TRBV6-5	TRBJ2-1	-	ASSSLEGWGNEQF
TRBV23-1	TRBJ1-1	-	ASSLTRVNTEAF
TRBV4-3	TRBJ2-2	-	ASSPYYSGRANTGELF
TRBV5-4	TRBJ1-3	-	ASSVVGGPPGNTIY
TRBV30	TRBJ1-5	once	AWSTGSNQPQH
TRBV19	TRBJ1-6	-	ASSIGDRNNSPLH
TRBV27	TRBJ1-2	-	ASSFGVQVPHGYT
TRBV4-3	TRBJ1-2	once	ASSQDHRDSYGYT
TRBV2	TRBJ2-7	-	ASTYPGTGGHEQY
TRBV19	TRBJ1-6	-	ASSTSRRQSSYNSPLH
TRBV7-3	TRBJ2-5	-	ASSPSLGGRETQY
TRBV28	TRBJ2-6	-	ASSWLGQGDPGANVLT
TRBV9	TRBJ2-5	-	ASSVDSSQETQY
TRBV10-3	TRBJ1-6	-	AISAGDSYNSPLH
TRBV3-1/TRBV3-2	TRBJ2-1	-	ASSQEPPRGQF
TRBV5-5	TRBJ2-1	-	ASRRGQGTAYNEQF
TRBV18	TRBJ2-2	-	ASSPHQWELF
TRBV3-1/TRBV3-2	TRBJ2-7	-	ASSQAVPGLPAREQY
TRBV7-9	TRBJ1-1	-	ASSHDTANTEAF
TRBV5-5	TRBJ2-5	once	ASHQFGQRETQY
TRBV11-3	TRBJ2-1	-	ASSLSTGLRHEQF
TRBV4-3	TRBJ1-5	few	ASSQEWDRDQPQH
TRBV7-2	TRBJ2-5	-	ASSLGTSTETQY
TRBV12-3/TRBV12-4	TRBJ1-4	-	ASSLTDEKLF
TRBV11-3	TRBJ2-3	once	ASSPGDRVGTDTQY
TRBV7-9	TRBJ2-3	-	ASSLAPSEKQY
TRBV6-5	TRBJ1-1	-	ASSYRDRRDAEAF
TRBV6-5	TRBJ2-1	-	ASRGLAGDTEQF
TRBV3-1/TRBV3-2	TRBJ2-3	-	ASSPSSVTFGSHTQY
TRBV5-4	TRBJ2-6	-	ASSLSQGAAGANVLT
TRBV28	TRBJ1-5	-	ASRLTTGASNQPQH
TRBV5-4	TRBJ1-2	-	ASSFTGGSYT
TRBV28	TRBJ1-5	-	ASARQGTRGGPQH
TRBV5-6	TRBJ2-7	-	ASSWTGKLYEQY
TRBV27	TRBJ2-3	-	ASSYTRQGAPDTQY
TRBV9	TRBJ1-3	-	ASSGTLGNTIY
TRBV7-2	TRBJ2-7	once	ASSLSGGAYEQY
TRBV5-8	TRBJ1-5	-	ASSRQGYSNQPQH